These 27 T cell receptor beta chains originate from one sample sequenced in a study of beta chain features in type 1 diabetes. The entirety of the isolated RNA underwent reverse transcription, so expressed TCRB transcripts were sequenced. Data came from immunoSEQ multiplex PCR; TCRdb stores just in-frame clones and leaves some out. The table has under 400,000 clones, about 14% seen once. Sequencing used central memory CD4+ T cells from blood. These receptor sequences come from a man aged 30 to 45 in good health.

This clone was recorded a few times. This chain uses TRBV4-3 with TRBJ1-6; 8 nucleotides align to TRBD1. Germline V lookup: CDR1 LGHNA, CDR2 YSLEER. The CDR3 has 16 amino acids. The junction had 5 bases not matched to a gene; V was cut back by 0 bases and J by 7 bases. The CDR3 is CASSQDWTGLNSPLHF. CDR3 in DNA: TGCGCCAGCAGCCAAGATTGGACAGGGCTAAATTCACCCCTCCACTTT.

This clone was counted a few times. Given a much more abundant clone one base away, this may be a read error. This same CDR3 is encoded by further DNA sequences in the sample. The chain couples TRBV2 to TRBJ2-7, with 9 bases fitting TRBD2. CDR3 length equals 13 residues. Germline V gene sequence: CDR1 SNHLY, CDR2 FYNNEI. Trimming took 8 bases from V and 1 from J; bases not matched to a gene: 3. The CDR3 sequence is CASGRGGSYEQYF. The CDR3, as DNA: TGTGCCAGCGGGCGGGGGGGTTCCTACGAGCAGTACTTC.

The chain recombines TRBV2 with TRBJ2-5; maybe TRBD2 (5 bases). CDR1 is SNHLY and CDR2 is FYNNEI in the germline V gene. V lost 7 bases to trimming and J lost 4 bases, with 13 bases between them. This CDR3 is built from 13 residues. The CDR3 bases are TGTGCCAGCACCCTTCTAGGGAGAGAGACCCAGTACTTC. Residues: CASTLLGRETQYF.

This clone has just a few counts. V gene TRBV11-3 combines with J gene TRBJ2-1, with 11 bases matching TRBD2. CDR3 length equals 15 residues. Germline-derived CDR1 and CDR2 are SGHNT and YENEEA. Trimming took 6 bases from V and 1 from J; bases not matched to a gene: 2. This CDR3 reads CASSGTSGSYNEQFF. The CDR3 DNA reads as TGTGCCAGCAGTGGGACTAGCGGATCCTACAATGAGCAGTTCTTC.

The chain joins TRBV7-9 to TRBJ1-1, with TRBD1 matching 8 bases. The CDR3 has 15 residues. V lost 4 bases, J lost 5 bases, and 9 bases stayed unmatched. Germline V gene lookup returns CDR1 SEHNR and CDR2 FQNEAQ (reference sequence). The CDR3 DNA reads as TGTGCCAGCAGCTCAAGACAGGGGTTATGGACTGAAGCTTTCTTT. Encoded protein: CASSSRQGLWTEAFF.

The chain recombines TRBV4-2 with TRBJ2-5, with 8 nucleotides matching TRBD2. The CDR3 is 18 residues long. V lost 0 bases to trimming and J lost 0 bases; unmatched junction nucleotides: 9. Germline V gives CDR1 LGHNA, CDR2 YNFKEQ. The CDR3: CASSQDGTSGTYQETQYF. CDR3 bases: TGTGCCAGCAGCCAAGATGGTACTAGCGGAACGTACCAAGAGACCCAGTACTTC.

V gene TRBV7-8 combines with J gene TRBJ1-6; D gene ambiguous. The CDR3 is made up of 13 amino acids. CDR1 is SGHVS and CDR2 is FQNEAQ in the germline V gene. Trimming shortened V by 1 base and J by 10 bases, and 8 bases separated the two germline ends. CDR3: CASSLVKDSPLHF. For the CDR3, the DNA is TGTGCCAGCAGCTTAGTGAAGGACTCACCCCTCCACTTT.

CDR3: CASSQESRGLTDTQYF. CDR3 nucleotides: TGTGCCAGCAGCCAAGAGTCGAGAGGCCTAACAGATACGCAGTATTTT. The chain carries TRBV5-4 and TRBJ2-3; D remains ambiguous. CDR3 size: 16 residues. The V end was cut by 4 bases, the J end by 3 bases, with 18 bases between. Germline V gives CDR1 SGHNT, CDR2 YYREEE (reference sequence).

This clone showed up just a few times. V and J are TRBV11-2 and TRBJ1-2; D gene uncertain. The CDR3 extends over 11 amino acids. Trimming left V 4 bases short and J 13 bases short, with 13 bases between. Germline CDR1 reads SGHAT; CDR2 reads FQNNGV. In DNA form, the CDR3 reads TGTGCCAGCAGCTACAGAGGAGGGATCACCTTC. The encoded protein is CASSYRGGITF.

This chain links TRBV4-2 with TRBJ2-5; the D gene is possibly TRBD2 (5 bases). The V and J ends lost 5 bases and 4 bases respectively, with 11 bases between them. This CDR3 comprises 13 residues. Germline V gives CDR1 LGHNA, CDR2 YNFKEQ. Here the CDR3 reads CASSLGGLETQYF. In DNA form, the CDR3 reads TGTGCCAGCAGCTTAGGAGGCTTAGAGACCCAGTACTTC.

This clone was seen a few times. The chain couples TRBV15 to TRBJ1-1; D gene ambiguous. The CDR3 has 13 residues. CDR1 is LNHNV, CDR2 YYDKDF, per germline (reference sequence). V lost 7 bases, J lost 4 bases, and 13 bases lay in between. CDR3 residues: CATNARKGTEAFF. The CDR3, as DNA: TGTGCCACCAACGCGCGTAAGGGCACTGAAGCTTTCTTT. Combining the CDR3 with reference TRBV15 and TRBJ1-1 gives the whole variable domain DAMVIQNPRYQVTQFGKPVTLSCSQTLNHNVMYWYQQKSSQAPKLLFHYYDKDFNNEADTPDNFQSRRPNTSFCFLDIRSPGLGDTAMYLCATNARKGTEAFFGQGTRLTVV.

The chain couples TRBV11-3 to TRBJ2-1; 11 bases map to TRBD2. The V gene end was trimmed by 6 bases and the J gene end by 4 bases; junction bases not matched to a gene: 8. The CDR3 consists of 16 residues. Germline CDR1 and CDR2: SGHNT and YENEEA. The CDR3 DNA follows: TGTGCCAGCAGAAACACCGGGACTAGCGGATACAATGAGCAGTTCTTC. It translates to CASRNTGTSGYNEQFF.

Turning to this clone: The CDR3 ends on some other residue instead of the conserved phenylalanine or tryptophan, so this is likely a read error. The chain carries TRBV5-1 and TRBJ2-3; 7 bases line up with TRBD1. This CDR3 is 14 amino acids long. From germline, CDR1 is SGHRS and CDR2 YFSETQ. V lost 9 bases to trimming and J lost 0 bases; unmatched junction nucleotides: 7. The chain's CDR3 is CATRGQASTDTQYL. CDR3 bases: TGCGCCACCAGAGGACAGGCCAGCACAGATACGCAGTATTTG.

This clone was observed at least ten times. The V gene is TRBV4-3, the J gene TRBJ2-1, with 9 positions matching TRBD2. CDR3 length equals 17 residues. The germline gives CDR1 LGHNA, CDR2 YSLEER. J was trimmed by 5 bases and V by 0 bases; bases with no gene match: 8. In DNA, the CDR3 is TGCGCCAGCAGCCAAGATCAGGGCGGGGGGGCTGACAATGAGCAGTTCTTC. It is translated as CASSQDQGGGADNEQFF.

The V gene is TRBV5-4, the J gene TRBJ2-5; possible D gene TRBD1, 5 bases. The CDR3 has 16 residues. Germline V CDR1 and CDR2: SGHNT, YYREEE (reference sequence). The germline V and J ends were trimmed by 5 bases and 2 bases, with 19 bases remaining between them. The CDR3 DNA follows: TGTGCCAGCAGTCTCGACAGAATGGGGATTCAAGAGACCCAGTACTTC. This encodes CASSLDRMGIQETQYF.

This clone was picked up many times. The chain recombines TRBV11-2 with TRBJ2-6, with D unresolved. The CDR3 loop spans 13 amino acids. V dropped 6 bases and J dropped 2 bases, with 5 bases sitting between them. CDR1 and CDR2 (germline): SGHAT, FQNNGV. CDR3 loop: CASRYTGANVLTF. CDR3 DNA sequence: TGTGCCAGCAGGTACACTGGGGCCAACGTCCTGACTTTC.

A few counts support this clone. J is TRBJ2-1 and V is TRBV6-6; D uncertain. Trimming stripped 5 bases from V and 0 bases from J, with 14 bases between. The CDR3 length is 16 residues. The germline V gene encodes CDR1 MNHNY and CDR2 SVGAGI (reference sequence). For the CDR3, the DNA is TGTGCCAGCAGTACCGGACGGAGAGGCTCCTACAATGAGCAGTTCTTC. Translating it yields CASSTGRRGSYNEQFF.

In this sample, this clone turned up a few times. V usage is TRBV2 and J usage is TRBJ2-3; D may be TRBD1 or TRBD2 (6 bases each). CDR1 and CDR2 from the germline V gene are SNHLY and FYNNEI. The CDR3 extends over 13 amino acids. The ends were cut back, 7 bases at V and 4 bases at J, with 12 bases in the middle. CDR3 coding DNA: TGTGCCAGCAACCACCGGGGGCCAGATACGCAGTATTTT. As protein: CASNHRGPDTQYF.

The V gene is TRBV19, the J gene TRBJ1-6; possible D gene TRBD1, 5 bases. CDR3 size: 13 residues. Trimming cost V 11 bases and J 10 bases, with 18 bases left between them. Germline loops: CDR1 LNHDA, CDR2 SQIVND (reference sequence). The CDR3 sequence: CAASVGVGSPLHF. CDR3 DNA: TGTGCCGCGTCAGTGGGGGTTGGGTCACCCCTCCACTTT.

The chain couples TRBV4-3 to TRBJ2-7; D is unclear. CDR3 length: 14 amino acids. Trimming removed 5 bases from V and 4 bases from J, with 15 bases in between. Per the germline V gene, CDR1 is LGHNA and CDR2 is YSLEER. CDR3 residues: CASSSQVGQYEQYF. As DNA, the CDR3 is TGCGCCAGCAGCTCCCAGGTCGGGCAGTACGAGCAGTACTTC.

The rearrangement uses TRBV6-5 and TRBJ1-4, with no clear D. Germline V CDR1 and CDR2: MNHEY, SVGAGI. This CDR3 contains 15 residues. The germline V and J ends were trimmed by 0 bases and 6 bases, with 11 bases remaining between them. In DNA form, the CDR3 reads TGTGCCAGCAGTTACTCGGTGGAGGCGGATGAAAAACTGTTTTTT. It codes for CASSYSVEADEKLFF.

There are a few counts of this clone. J is TRBJ1-1 and V is TRBV6-1, with D possibly matching TRBD1 (5 bases). The CDR3 is 13 residues long. Trimming took 4 bases from V and 3 from J, leaving 9 bases between them. Per the germline V gene, CDR1 is MNHNS and CDR2 is SASEGT. The CDR3 here is CASSGQQYTEAFF. The CDR3, as DNA: TGTGCCAGCAGTGGACAGCAATACACTGAAGCTTTCTTT.

The CDR3 is CASSRSSGGNNEQFF. The CDR3 region has the DNA TGTGCCAGCAGCCGCAGTAGCGGAGGGAACAATGAGCAGTTCTTC. This sequence joins TRBV11-2 and TRBJ2-1; tentative D call: TRBD2 (6 bases). This CDR3 comprises 15 residues. The germline V gene has CDR1 SGHAT and CDR2 FQNNGV. Trimming removed 5 bases from V and 5 bases from J, with 16 bases in between.

The gene calls are TRBV7-3 and TRBJ1-1; a weak D match, TRBD1 (5 bases). The V end was cut by 2 bases, the J end by 2 bases, with 9 bases between. From germline, CDR1 is SGHTA and CDR2 FQGTGA. The CDR3 contains 14 residues. The DNA for the CDR3 is TGTGCCAGCAGCTTAGTACAGGTTAACACTGAAGCTTTCTTT. Amino acids: CASSLVQVNTEAFF. Looking up the rest from reference TRBV7-3 and TRBJ1-1 gives the full variable domain: GAGVSQTPSNKVTEKGKYVELRCDPISGHTALYWYRQSLGQGPEFLIYFQGTGAADDSGLPNDRFFAVRPEGSVSTLKIQRTERGDSAVYLCASSLVQVNTEAFFGQGTRLTVV.

The sample holds many counts of this clone. V gene TRBV7-9 combines with J gene TRBJ1-1; D call uncertain. The CDR3 has 15 residues. Germline-derived CDR1 and CDR2 are SEHNR and FQNEAQ (reference sequence). V was shortened by 1 base and J by 10 bases, with 19 bases between the two germline ends. The CDR3 sequence is CASSLDGGRGLTAFF. CDR3 sequence (DNA): TGTGCCAGCAGCTTAGACGGCGGTCGGGGTTTGACAGCTTTCTTT. Together with reference TRBV7-9 and TRBJ1-1, the CDR3 gives the full variable domain: DTGVSQNPRHKITKRGQNVTFRCDPISEHNRLYWYRQTLGQGPEFLTYFQNEAQLEKSRLLSDRFSAERPKGSFSTLEIQRTEQGDSAMYLCASSLDGGRGLTAFFGQGTRLTVV.

The J gene is TRBJ1-5, the V gene TRBV6-6; D gene uncertain. V lost 5 bases and J 2 bases, leaving 16 bases between the germline ends. Germline V gene data show CDR1 as MNHNY and CDR2 as SVGAGI (reference sequence). The CDR3 covers 16 residues. Here the CDR3 DNA reads TGTGCCAGCAGTGGAGAAGGGTTCACAGGCAATCAGCCCCAGCATTTT. Its translation is CASSGEGFTGNQPQHF.

This chain joins TRBV2 and TRBJ2-1, with a tentative D call TRBD1 (5 bases). The CDR3 has 15 residues. CDR1 SNHLY and CDR2 FYNNEI come from the germline V gene. The germline V and J ends were trimmed by 2 bases and 10 bases, with 18 bases remaining between them. CDR3 in DNA: TGTGCCAGCAGTGAACAGTTAGGGGTTTCCAGAGAGCAGTTCTTC. Translated: CASSEQLGVSREQFF. The full variable domain, rest sourced from reference TRBV2 and TRBJ2-1, is EPEVTQTPSHQVTQMGQEVILRCVPISNHLYFYWYRQILGQKVEFLVSFYNNEISEKSEIFDDQFSVERPDGSNFTLKIRSTKLEDSAMYFCASSEQLGVSREQFFGPGTRLTVL.